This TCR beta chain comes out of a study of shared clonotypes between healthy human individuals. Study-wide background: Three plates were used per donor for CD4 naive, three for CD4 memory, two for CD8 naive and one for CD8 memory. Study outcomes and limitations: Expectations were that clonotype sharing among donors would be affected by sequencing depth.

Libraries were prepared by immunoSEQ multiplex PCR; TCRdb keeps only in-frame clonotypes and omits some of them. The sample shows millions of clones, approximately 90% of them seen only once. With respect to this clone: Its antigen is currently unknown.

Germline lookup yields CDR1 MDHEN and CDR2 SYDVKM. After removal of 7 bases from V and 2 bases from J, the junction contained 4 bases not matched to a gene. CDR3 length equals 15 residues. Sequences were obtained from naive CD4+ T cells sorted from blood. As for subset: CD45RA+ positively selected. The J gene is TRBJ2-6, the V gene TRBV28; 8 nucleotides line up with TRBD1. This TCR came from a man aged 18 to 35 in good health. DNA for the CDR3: TGTGCCAGCACGGCAGGGGGCGCTGGGGCCAACGTCCTGACTTTC. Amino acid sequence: CASTAGGAGANVLTF.